This T cell receptor beta chain is from a study of shared clonotypes between healthy human individuals. The CDR3 extends over 15 amino acids. J was trimmed by 2 bases and V by 5 bases; bases with no gene match: 4. Germline values: CDR1 SGHVS, CDR2 FNYEAQ. Libraries were prepared by immunoSEQ multiplex PCR; TCRdb keeps only in-frame clonotypes and omits some of them. Of over 850,000 clones listed, more than 75% are singletons. The TCR originated in a man aged 18-30 years in good health. Some clones in this sample may be carry-over from other donors' samples. The specimen sequenced was memory CD4+ T cells from PBMCs. This sample's subset: CD45RA-negative fraction. The rearrangement links TRBV7-6 to TRBJ2-3; 10 bases fit TRBD2. CDR3 protein: CASSLGTSVTDTQYF. The CDR3 region has the DNA TGTGCCAGCAGCCTGGGGACTAGCGTCACAGATACGCAGTATTTT.